This TCR beta chain derives from a study of neurological immune-mediated disorders (dated by TCRdb to between 2018 and 2021). As for the study more broadly: Of the approximately 34 multiple sclerosis patients, about 31 had relapsing-remitting MS and 3 had secondary progressive MS. The study compared peripheral blood TCR-beta repertoires of HTLV-I-associated myelopathy (HAM/TSP) patients, multiple sclerosis patients and healthy controls using UMI-based sequencing. The 85 to 110 TCR-beta libraries included longitudinal samples, technical triplicates and paired sorted CD4+ and CD8+ T-cell subsets alongside PBMC samples. The cohort included 60 to 75 subjects: 14 with HAM/TSP, roughly 34 with multiple sclerosis, and around 20 healthy controls.

V loses 5 bases of germline sequence and J loses 0 bases, and the interval between the two ends is 22 bases. The CDR3 runs 18 residues from the cysteine to the phenylalanine. Only CDR3 DNA is held: 54 bases, read in frame from base 1. Per the germline V gene (reference sequence), PRHDT is the CDR1 and FYEKMQ is the CDR2. cDNA synthesis used template-switch 5'RACE with a primer carrying a 10-nucleotide random unique molecular identifier tagging each TCR transcript. Over 180 million TCR-beta sequences, covering 15-18 subjects, were produced in each sequencing run. The RNeasy kit was used for extraction of total RNA. The KAPA Real-time Library Amplification kit was used to amplify TCR-beta VDJ regions with primers for the TCR constant region and the 5'RACE anchor. Sample indexes and Illumina adaptors were added in a first PCR, and a second PCR then increased library yield. After Ampure bead purification, the TCR product of roughly 650 bp was size-selected on a 2% E-gel SizeSelection system. Before pooling, libraries had their quality checked on a Bioanalyzer, their concentration measured with Qubit, and their quantity determined with the Kapa Library Quantification kit. Libraries were sequenced paired-end 2 x 150 bp on an Illumina HiSeq 2500. To increase sequence diversity, about 23-32% phiX was spiked into each library pool. In the original analysis: The quality-filtered reads were processed with the UMI-based MiGEC pipeline, whose error correction step removed more than 80% of the raw TCR sequences. IMGT germline references were used for alignment of VDJ genes, and clonotypes were defined by a unique CDR3 amino acid sequence together with V-J genes. Clonal expansion, Shannon diversity, and CDR3 relatedness (CalcPairwiseDistances, ClusterSamples) were evaluated with VDJtools, and phylogenetic trees were built with CLCbio workbench. Clones with at least 8 unique UMIs were defined as expanded, with this threshold being based on coefficient-of-variation modelling across technical triplicates. TCRdb reanalyzed the raw reads on its own, using fastp at Q25 for trimming and MiXCR for clone calling, and kept in-frame beta chains. For every CDR3 protein sequence, its rows merge into one entry that carries the most common genes and DNA. The V and J calls shown here were made by TCRdb, not taken from the authors' results. The sample data list around 53,000 distinct CDR3 sequences, and around 4.2% of these were observed just once. The ten largest make up around 2.8% of the sample.

What the authors observed across the whole study: In a phylogenetic analysis, the repertoires of 18 out of 34 MS patients fell into a single cluster of related CDR3 sequences, pointing to a possible signature at the repertoire level. No association of the MS cluster with clinical or MRI features was observed, and the need for larger cohorts was stated by the authors. Across subjects, expanded clones never shared an identical CDR3 amino acid sequence, which suggests that the TCR-beta repertoires in every group were private. TCR clonal expansion was highest in HAM/TSP patients and lowest in MS patients, with MS patients falling below even healthy controls.

For the unsorted PBMC libraries, 2 million PBMCs were stored in RNAlater at -80 degrees C until RNA extraction and were used to generate the libraries. The multiple sclerosis patients were enrolled in a US clinical protocol that evaluated disease progression with magnetic resonance imaging. PBMCs were separated from peripheral blood using Ficoll-Hypaque density gradient centrifugation and then cryopreserved in liquid nitrogen. This clonotype has at least ten counts. Its target antigen remains unknown. No base quality values were provided; no much bigger clone lies one nucleotide off. The clonotype was recovered from a man aged 45 to 65 with multiple sclerosis. Sequenced sample: PBMCs. The V gene is TRBV13 and the J gene is TRBJ1-1, with the D gene too uncertain to name. For the CDR3, the sequence is CASSASSSYDIMNTEAFF. The nucleotides read TGTGCCAGCAGCGCAAGTTCATCGTATGACATCATGAACACTGAAGCTTTCTTT.